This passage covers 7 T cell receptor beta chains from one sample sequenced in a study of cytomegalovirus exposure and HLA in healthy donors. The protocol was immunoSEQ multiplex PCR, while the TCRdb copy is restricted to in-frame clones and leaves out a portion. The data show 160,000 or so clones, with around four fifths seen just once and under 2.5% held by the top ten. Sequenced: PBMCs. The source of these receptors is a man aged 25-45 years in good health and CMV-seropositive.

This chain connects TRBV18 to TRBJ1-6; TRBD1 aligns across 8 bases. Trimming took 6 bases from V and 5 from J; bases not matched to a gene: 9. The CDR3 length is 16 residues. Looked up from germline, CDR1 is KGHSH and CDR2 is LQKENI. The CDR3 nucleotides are TGTGCCAGCTCCACTATACAGGGGGTGGATAATTCACCCCTCCACTTT. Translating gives CASSTIQGVDNSPLHF.

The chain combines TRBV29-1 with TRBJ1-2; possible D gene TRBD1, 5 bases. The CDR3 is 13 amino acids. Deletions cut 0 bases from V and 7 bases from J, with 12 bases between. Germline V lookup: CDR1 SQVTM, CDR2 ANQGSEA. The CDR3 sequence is CSVEEDSGFGYTF. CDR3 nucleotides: TGCAGCGTTGAAGAAGACTCAGGGTTTGGCTACACCTTC.

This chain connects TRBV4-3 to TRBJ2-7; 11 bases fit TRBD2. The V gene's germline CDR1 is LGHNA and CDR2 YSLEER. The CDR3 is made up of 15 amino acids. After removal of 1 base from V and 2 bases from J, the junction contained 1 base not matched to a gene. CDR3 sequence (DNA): TGCGCCAGCAGCCAAGCGACTAGCGGGGCCTACGAGCAGTACTTC. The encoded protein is CASSQATSGAYEQYF.

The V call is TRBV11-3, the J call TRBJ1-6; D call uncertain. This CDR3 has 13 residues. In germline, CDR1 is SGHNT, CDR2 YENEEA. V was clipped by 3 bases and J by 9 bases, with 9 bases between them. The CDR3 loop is CASSFKEGSPLHF. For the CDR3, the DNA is TGTGCCAGCAGCTTTAAGGAGGGTTCACCCCTCCACTTT.

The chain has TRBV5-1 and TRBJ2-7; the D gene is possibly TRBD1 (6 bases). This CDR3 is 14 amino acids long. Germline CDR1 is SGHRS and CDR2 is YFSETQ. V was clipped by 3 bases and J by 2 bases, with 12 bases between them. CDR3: CASSSQGRAYEQYF. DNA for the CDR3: TGCGCCAGCAGCTCACAGGGACGTGCCTACGAGCAGTACTTC.

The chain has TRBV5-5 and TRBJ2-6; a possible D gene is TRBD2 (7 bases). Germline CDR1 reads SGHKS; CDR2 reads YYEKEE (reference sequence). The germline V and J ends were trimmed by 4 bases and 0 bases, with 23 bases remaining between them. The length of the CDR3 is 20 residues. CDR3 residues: CASSPTGGAGAYSGANVLTF. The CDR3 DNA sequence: TGTGCCAGCAGCCCGACGGGGGGCGCAGGGGCTTACTCTGGGGCCAACGTCCTGACTTTC.

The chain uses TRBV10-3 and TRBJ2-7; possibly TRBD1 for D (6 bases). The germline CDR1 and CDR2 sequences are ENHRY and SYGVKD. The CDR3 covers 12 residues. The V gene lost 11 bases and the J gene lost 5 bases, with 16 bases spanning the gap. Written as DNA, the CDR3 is TGTGCCGTCACAAACAGGGACCACGAGCAGTACTTC. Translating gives CAVTNRDHEQYF.